Listed here are 25 T cell receptor beta chains from one sample, sequenced in a study of cytomegalovirus exposure and HLA in healthy donors. The PCR used 60 Vbeta and 13 Jbeta primers. Method: immunoSEQ multiplex PCR; TCRdb's copy keeps in-frame clones and lacks some. The sample lists about 100,000 clones, 76% occurring once. The material sequenced was PBMCs. These receptor sequences come from a woman aged 50 to 65 in good health and CMV-seropositive.

This chain joins TRBV10-3 and TRBJ1-4; D unclear. The V gene lost 7 bases and the J gene lost 7 bases, with 13 bases spanning the gap. CDR3 length: 13 residues. From germline, CDR1 is ENHRY and CDR2 SYGVKD. The CDR3 sequence is CAITPGMSEKLFF. The CDR3 DNA reads as TGTGCCATCACACCGGGTATGAGTGAAAAACTGTTTTTT.

The chain is built from TRBV2 and TRBJ1-2, with TRBD1 matching over 8 bases. This CDR3 has 16 residues. Germline lookup yields CDR1 SNHLY and CDR2 FYNNEI. Trimming cost V 4 bases and J 6 bases; bases outside gene matches: 13. CDR3 in amino acids: CASSAPRDRRINGYTF. CDR3 nucleotides: TGTGCCAGCAGTGCTCCTCGGGACAGGAGAATCAATGGCTACACCTTC.

The chain uses TRBV10-2 and TRBJ2-1; TRBD2 matches at 14 bases. Germline V lookup: CDR1 WSHSY, CDR2 SAAADI. Unmatched junction bases numbered 6, after V lost 2 bases and J lost 6 bases. The CDR3 spans 17 residues. The CDR3 loop reads CASSEIIGTSGSNEQFF. The CDR3 DNA reads as TGCGCCAGCAGTGAGATTATAGGGACTAGCGGGAGCAATGAGCAGTTCTTC.

This clone is a singleton in its sample. V gene TRBV19 combines with J gene TRBJ1-4; TRBD1 matches 7 bases. The CDR3 spans 13 residues. The junction had 4 bases not matched to a gene; V was cut back by 6 bases and J by 6 bases. The germline gives CDR1 LNHDA, CDR2 SQIVND (reference sequence). The CDR3 protein is CASRDRVHEKLFF. The CDR3 DNA is TGTGCCAGTAGAGACAGGGTACATGAAAAACTGTTTTTT.

In regard to this clone: Additional DNA sequences in this sample encode the identical CDR3. V and J are TRBV10-3 and TRBJ1-2, with D perhaps TRBD1 (5 bases). The V and J ends lost 4 bases and 2 bases respectively, with 11 bases between them. Germline-derived CDR1 and CDR2 are ENHRY and SYGVKD. The CDR3 sequence is 14 residues long. This CDR3 is CAISGSGGNYGYTF. In nucleotides, the CDR3 is TGTGCCATCAGTGGTTCGGGGGGAAACTATGGCTACACCTTC.

This chain joins TRBV7-9 and TRBJ1-1; D perhaps matches TRBD1 (6 bases). The germline V and J ends were trimmed by 2 bases and 5 bases, with 9 bases remaining between them. Germline lookup yields CDR1 SEHNR and CDR2 FQNEAQ (reference sequence). This CDR3 is built from 13 residues. CDR3 amino acids: CASSLTRGTEAFF. DNA for the CDR3: TGTGCCAGCAGCTTAACCAGGGGAACTGAAGCTTTCTTT.

The chain uses TRBV2 and TRBJ2-7; 8 bases are a match to TRBD1. Germline trimming cut 3 bases from V and 0 bases from J; bases unmatched to any gene: 7. The CDR3 is made up of 16 amino acids. Germline-derived CDR1 and CDR2 are SNHLY and FYNNEI. DNA for the CDR3: TGTGCCAGCAGTGATCCTAGGGACAGGAACTCCTACGAGCAGTACTTC. Translated, it gives CASSDPRDRNSYEQYF.

The V gene is TRBV7-9, the J gene TRBJ1-2; perhaps TRBD1 as D (5 bases). Trimming took 1 base from V and 6 from J, leaving 9 bases between them. Germline CDR1 reads SEHNR; CDR2 reads FQNEAQ (reference sequence). The CDR3 loop spans 13 amino acids. The DNA for the CDR3 is TGTGCCAGCAGCTTAGGCAGGGCTAATGGCTACACCTTC. Translating it yields CASSLGRANGYTF. Full variable domain (remainder filled in from reference TRBV7-9 and TRBJ1-2): DTGVSQNPRHKITKRGQNVTFRCDPISEHNRLYWYRQTLGQGPEFLTYFQNEAQLEKSRLLSDRFSAERPKGSFSTLEIQRTEQGDSAMYLCASSLGRANGYTFGSGTRLTVV.

Turning to this clone: The junction departs from the called germline gene at one end, perhaps through a read error. The rearrangement joins TRBV7-7 to TRBJ2-3; 7 bases map to TRBD2. There are 15 residues in the CDR3. From germline, CDR1 is SSHAT and CDR2 FNYEAQ (reference sequence). The DNA of the CDR3 is TGTGCTAGCAGCTTAGCTGCGGGGGGCACAGATACGCAGTATTTT. Residues: CASSLAAGGTDTQYF.

Notes on this clone: At one of its ends the junction is not consistent with the germline gene, which may arise from a read error. The J gene is TRBJ2-5, the V gene TRBV15; D call uncertain. The CDR3 runs to 12 residues. The germline gives CDR1 LNHNV, CDR2 YYDKDF (reference sequence). The DNA for the CDR3 is TGTGCCACCAGCAGAGACCATGAGACCCAGTACTTC. Translated: CATSRDHETQYF.

V and J are TRBV27 and TRBJ1-2; 7 positions match TRBD1. Unmatched junction bases numbered 14, after V lost 7 bases and J lost 6 bases. This CDR3 is 15 amino acids long. CDR1 and CDR2 (germline): MNHEY, SMNVEV (reference sequence). The CDR3 DNA reads TGTGCCAGCACCTCCTCCAGGGGGTTTTCGGATGGCTACACCTTC. The encoded protein is CASTSSRGFSDGYTF.

The CDR3 loop is CASSDPGQGNYGYTF. The CDR3 nucleotides are TGTGCCAGCAGCGACCCGGGACAGGGCAACTATGGCTACACCTTC. The rearrangement uses TRBV27 and TRBJ1-2, with TRBD1 matching over 9 bases. J lost 2 bases, V lost 6 bases, and 7 bases had no gene match. CDR1 and CDR2 (germline): MNHEY, SMNVEV (reference sequence). CDR3 length: 15 residues.

V and J are TRBV9 and TRBJ1-1; D is undetermined. Trimming took off 0 bases at V and 4 bases at J, with 10 bases between the two ends. Germline-derived CDR1 and CDR2 are SGDLS and YYNGEE. The CDR3 runs to 14 residues. CDR3 sequence reads: CASSVGGLGTEAFF. The CDR3 bases are TGTGCCAGCAGCGTAGGAGGGTTAGGCACTGAAGCTTTCTTT.

This clone was seen a single time. The V call is TRBV2, the J call TRBJ2-2, with unresolved D. The CDR3 is 10 residues long. Germline V gene data show CDR1 as SNHLY and CDR2 as FYNNEI. Deletions cut 8 bases from V and 7 bases from J, with 5 bases between. The CDR3 sequence: CASEDGELFF. In DNA form, the CDR3 reads TGTGCCAGCGAGGACGGGGAGCTGTTTTTT.

The chain combines TRBV9 with TRBJ1-4; TRBD1 is a possible D gene (6 bases). This CDR3 region has 15 residues. Germline-derived CDR1 and CDR2 are SGDLS and YYNGEE. Trimming cost V 2 bases and J 7 bases, with 15 bases left between them. The CDR3 DNA sequence: TGTGCCAGCAGCGTTGGGGAAGGGGGTCTTGAAAAACTGTTTTTT. The encoded protein is CASSVGEGGLEKLFF.

This clone was counted between two and nine times. The chain uses TRBV6-5 and TRBJ1-4; D uncertain. CDR3 size: 16 residues. The germline V gene has CDR1 MNHEY and CDR2 SVGAGI. Trimming left V 0 bases short and J 2 bases short, with 10 bases between. In DNA, the CDR3 is TGTGCCAGCAGTTACTCGAGAGGGAGCACTAATGAAAAACTGTTTTTT. As protein: CASSYSRGSTNEKLFF.

CDR3 region: CASSLRAYLGQTNTEAFF. CDR3 nucleotide sequence: TGTGCCAGCAGCTTGCGAGCATATTTGGGACAGACGAACACTGAAGCTTTCTTT. The chain recombines TRBV7-9 with TRBJ1-1; TRBD1 agrees at 7 bases. This CDR3 region has 18 residues. Germline trimming cut 3 bases from V and 1 base from J; bases unmatched to any gene: 14. Germline V CDR1 and CDR2: SEHNR, FQNEAQ (reference sequence).

The chain is built from TRBV30 and TRBJ2-7, with TRBD1 identical over 9 bases. Germline CDR1 reads GTSNPN; CDR2 reads SVGIG (reference sequence). This CDR3 comprises 13 residues. The V segment lost 7 bases and the J segment 7 bases; nucleotides outside the gene matches: 11. The chain's CDR3 is CASRQGGIGEQYF. DNA of the CDR3: TGTGCCTCCCGACAGGGGGGAATTGGGGAGCAGTACTTC. Combining the CDR3 with reference TRBV30 and TRBJ2-7 gives the whole variable domain SQTIHQWPATLVQPVGSPLSLECTVEGTSNPNLYWYRQAAGRGLQLLFYSVGIGQISSEVPQNLSASRPQDRQFILSSKKLLLSDSGFYLCASRQGGIGEQYFGPGTRLTVT.

The V call is TRBV19, the J call TRBJ1-2; D gene uncertain. Germline V lookup: CDR1 LNHDA, CDR2 SQIVND (reference sequence). V gave up 6 bases and J gave up 4 bases, with 9 bases separating them. CDR3 length: 12 amino acids. CDR3 in amino acids: CASSGGLYGYTF. In nucleotides, the CDR3 is TGTGCCAGTAGCGGCGGCCTCTATGGCTACACCTTC.

The chain has TRBV15 and TRBJ2-1; no clear D gene. Germline V gene data show CDR1 as LNHNV and CDR2 as YYDKDF (reference sequence). The ends were cut back, 0 bases at V and 1 base at J, with 10 bases in the middle. The CDR3 totals 16 residues. In DNA form, the CDR3 reads TGTGCCACCAGCAGAGATCTAGAGATTTCCTACAATGAGCAGTTCTTC. It codes for CATSRDLEISYNEQFF.

This clone was observed a few times. The chain recombines TRBV5-5 with TRBJ2-3; D is perhaps TRBD1 (5 bases). Deletions cut 2 bases from V and 1 base from J, with 20 bases between. Germline CDR1 SGHKS, CDR2 YYEKEE (reference sequence). This CDR3 is 18 amino acids long. The CDR3 DNA reads TGTGCCAGCAGCTTAGGGGTAACCCTTCTTACTGGCACAGATACGCAGTATTTT. Translated, it gives CASSLGVTLLTGTDTQYF.

The genes are TRBV7-8 and TRBJ2-7; TRBD2 matches at 7 bases. The J segment lost 2 bases and the V segment lost 5 bases, leaving 6 bases of the junction unmatched. CDR1 and CDR2 from the germline V gene are SGHVS and FQNEAQ. The CDR3 is 14 residues long. The CDR3 loop is CASSRGSGTYEQYF. CDR3 sequence (DNA): TGTGCCAGCAGCCGCGGGAGCGGAACCTACGAGCAGTACTTC.

This clone turned up a few times. The J gene is TRBJ1-3, the V gene TRBV5-1; D possibly corresponds to TRBD1 (5 bases). Trimming removed 4 bases from V and 0 bases from J, with 11 bases in between. The CDR3 totals 15 residues. Germline assignment: CDR1 SGHRS and CDR2 YFSETQ. This CDR3 reads CASSPDSYSGNTIYF. CDR3 nucleotide sequence: TGCGCCAGCAGCCCCGACAGTTACTCTGGAAACACCATATATTTT.

This sequence joins TRBV14 and TRBJ2-3; possibly TRBD2 for D (6 bases). Trimming pared 0 bases from V and 4 bases from J, leaving 17 bases between. This CDR3 is 17 amino acids long. Germline CDR1 is SGHDN and CDR2 is FVKESK. In nucleotides, the CDR3 is TGTGCCAGCAGCCAAGATCCCCGGGAGATCCCGCCAGATACGCAGTATTTT. As protein: CASSQDPREIPPDTQYF.

V is TRBV7-3 and J is TRBJ2-7; tentatively, D is TRBD2 (6 bases). This CDR3 region has 13 residues. V was clipped by 6 bases and J by 3 bases, with 12 bases between them. The germline V gene encodes CDR1 SGHTA and CDR2 FQGTGA. CDR3 sequence (DNA): TGTGCCAGCAGGGGGGACTCCGGCTACGAGCAGTACTTC. Its protein product is CASRGDSGYEQYF.